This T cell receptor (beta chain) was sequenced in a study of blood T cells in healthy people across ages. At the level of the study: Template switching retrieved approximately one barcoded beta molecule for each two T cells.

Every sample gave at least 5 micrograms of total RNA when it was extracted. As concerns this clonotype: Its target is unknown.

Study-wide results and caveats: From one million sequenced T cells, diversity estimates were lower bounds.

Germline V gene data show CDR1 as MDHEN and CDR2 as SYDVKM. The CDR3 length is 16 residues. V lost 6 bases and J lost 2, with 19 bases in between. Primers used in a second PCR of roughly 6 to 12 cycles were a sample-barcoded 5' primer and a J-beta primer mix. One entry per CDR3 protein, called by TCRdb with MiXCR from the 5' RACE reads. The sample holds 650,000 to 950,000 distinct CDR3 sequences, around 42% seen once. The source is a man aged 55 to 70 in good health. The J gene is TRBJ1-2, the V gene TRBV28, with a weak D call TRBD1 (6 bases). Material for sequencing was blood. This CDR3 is CASRVYGDNPNYGYTF. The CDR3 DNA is TGTGCCAGCAGGGTTTACGGGGACAACCCGAACTATGGCTACACCTTC.